The rows below give T cell receptor beta chains drawn from one sample of a study of blood T cell repertoires in COVID-19. Only in-frame clones appear in the TCRdb table, and some are missing; sequencing was by immunoSEQ multiplex PCR. This sample has about 28,000 clones, with approximately 84% found just once. Material: peripheral blood. The source of these receptors is a man in his 70s with active COVID-19. CDR3s include the opening cysteine and the closing phenylalanine or tryptophan. A D gene is named only where the DNA matches it firmly. The size entry is marked missing in some rows and otherwise reads once, few, many or a size class.

j_call clone_size d_call v_call cdr3_aa cdr3_nt
TRBJ2-7 once TRBD2 TRBV6-5 CASTGAGGSYEQYF TGTGCCAGCACCGGAGCGGGGGGGTCCTACGAGCAGTACTTC
TRBJ1-3 few TRBD1 TRBV6-8 CASSYSGQDYPSFSGNTIYF TGTGCCAGCAGTTACTCTGGACAGGATTATCCATCCTTCTCTGGAAACACCATATATTTT
TRBJ2-7 . TRBD2 TRBV19 CASAGRYEQYF TGTGCCAGCGCCGGGAGGTACGAGCAGTACTTC
TRBJ1-5 . TRBD1 TRBV27 CASSHDRGRNQPQHF TGTGCCAGCAGTCACGACAGGGGGCGGAATCAGCCCCAGCATTTT
TRBJ2-7 . . TRBV6-5 CASSPGGEQYF TGTGCCAGCAGCCCGGGTGGTGAGCAGTACTTC
TRBJ2-1 . TRBD1 TRBV7-2 CASSLGRGQGFHNEQFF TGTGCCAGCAGCTTAGGTCGGGGACAGGGGTTCCACAATGAGCAGTTCTTC
TRBJ2-3 . TRBD2 TRBV4-2 CASSLGTSGASTDTQYF TGTGCCAGCAGCCTTGGGACTAGCGGGGCGAGCACAGATACGCAGTATTTT
TRBJ1-2 . . TRBV4-3 CASSQAEGRLGGGYTF TGCGCCAGCAGCCAAGCGGAAGGACGATTAGGCGGGGGCTACACCTTC
TRBJ2-5 . . TRBV2 CASTPDSREGETQYF TGTGCCAGCACCCCCGACTCCAGGGAAGGGGAGACCCAGTACTTC
TRBJ1-1 . TRBD1 TRBV6-5 CASSSQGYTEAFF TGTGCCAGCAGTTCACAGGGGTACACTGAAGCTTTCTTT
TRBJ2-7 . TRBD2 TRBV6-2/TRBV6-3 CASSQMRGGAYEQYF TGTGCCAGCAGTCAAATGCGGGGGGGAGCCTACGAGCAGTACTTC
TRBJ1-3 . TRBD1 TRBV9 CASSVGTGNVRGNTIYF TGTGCCAGCAGCGTCGGGACAGGCAACGTTCGGGGAAACACCATATATTTT
TRBJ1-5 . . TRBV6-2/TRBV6-3 CASSYSGGGHQPQHF TGTGCCAGCAGTTACTCAGGGGGGGGTCATCAGCCCCAGCATTTT
TRBJ1-1 . TRBD1 TRBV5-4 CASSLETGGSTEAFF TGTGCCAGCAGCTTGGAGACAGGGGGTAGCACTGAAGCTTTCTTT
TRBJ2-1 . TRBD1 TRBV18 CASSPLIRDRGGNEQFF TGTGCCAGCTCACCACTTATCCGGGACAGGGGGGGCAATGAGCAGTTCTTC
TRBJ2-5 . TRBD2 TRBV3-1/TRBV3-2 CASSLEAGSQETQYF TGTGCCAGCAGCCTTGAAGCGGGGTCCCAAGAGACCCAGTACTTC